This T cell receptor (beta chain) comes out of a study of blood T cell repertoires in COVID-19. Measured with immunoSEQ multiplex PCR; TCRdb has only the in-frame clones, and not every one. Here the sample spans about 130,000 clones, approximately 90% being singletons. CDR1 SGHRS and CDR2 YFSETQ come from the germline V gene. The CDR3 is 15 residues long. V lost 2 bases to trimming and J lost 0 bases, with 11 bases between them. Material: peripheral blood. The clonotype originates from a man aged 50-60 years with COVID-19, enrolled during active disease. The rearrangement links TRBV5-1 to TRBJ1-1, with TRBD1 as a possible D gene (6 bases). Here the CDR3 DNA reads TGCGCCAGCAGCTTCGATCAGGGGCTGAACACTGAAGCTTTCTTT. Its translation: CASSFDQGLNTEAFF.